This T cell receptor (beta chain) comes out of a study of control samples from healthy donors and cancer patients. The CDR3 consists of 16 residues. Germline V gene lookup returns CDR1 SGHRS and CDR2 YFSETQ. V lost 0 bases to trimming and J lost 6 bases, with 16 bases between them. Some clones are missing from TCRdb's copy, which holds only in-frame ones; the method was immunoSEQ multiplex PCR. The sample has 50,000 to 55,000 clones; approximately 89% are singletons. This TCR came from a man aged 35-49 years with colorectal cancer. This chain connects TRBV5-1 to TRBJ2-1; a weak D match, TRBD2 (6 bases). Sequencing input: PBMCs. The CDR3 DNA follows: TGCGCCAGCAGCTTGGCCAGGGCGGGGCCCGGCAATGAGCAGTTCTTC. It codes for CASSLARAGPGNEQFF.